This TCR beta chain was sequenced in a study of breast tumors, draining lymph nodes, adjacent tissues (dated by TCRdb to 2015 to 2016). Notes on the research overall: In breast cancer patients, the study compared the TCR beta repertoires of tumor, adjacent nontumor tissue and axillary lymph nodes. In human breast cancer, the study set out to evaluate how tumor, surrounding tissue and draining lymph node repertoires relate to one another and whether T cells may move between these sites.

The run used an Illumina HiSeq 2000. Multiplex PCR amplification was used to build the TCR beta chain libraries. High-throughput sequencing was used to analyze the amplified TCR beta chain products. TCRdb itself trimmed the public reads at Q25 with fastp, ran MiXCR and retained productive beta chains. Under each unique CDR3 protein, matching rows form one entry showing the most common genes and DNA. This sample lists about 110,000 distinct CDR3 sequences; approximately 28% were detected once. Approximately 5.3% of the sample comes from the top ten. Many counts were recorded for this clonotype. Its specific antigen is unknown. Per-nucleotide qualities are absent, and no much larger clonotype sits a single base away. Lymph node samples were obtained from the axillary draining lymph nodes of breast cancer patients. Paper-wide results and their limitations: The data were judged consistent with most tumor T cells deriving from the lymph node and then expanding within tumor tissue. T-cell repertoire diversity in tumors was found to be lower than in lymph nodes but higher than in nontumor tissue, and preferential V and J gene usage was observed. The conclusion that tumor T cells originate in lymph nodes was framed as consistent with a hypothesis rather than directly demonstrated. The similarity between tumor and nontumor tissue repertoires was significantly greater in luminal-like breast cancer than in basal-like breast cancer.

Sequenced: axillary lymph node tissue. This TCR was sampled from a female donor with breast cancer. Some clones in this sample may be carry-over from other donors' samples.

The CDR3 loop reads CATSDLRQGPIRNGYTF. Here is the DNA: TGTGCCACCAGTGATTTGCGGCAGGGACCGATTCGCAATGGCTACACCTTC. This chain is built from TRBV24-1 and TRBJ1-2, with TRBD1 tentatively as D gene (5 bases match). Trimming costs V 0 bases and J 6 bases, and their ends lie 19 bases apart. The germline V gene gives CDR1 as KGHDR and CDR2 as SFDVKD. The CDR3 goes from the cysteine to the phenylalanine over 17 residues. This entry keeps only the CDR3 DNA: 51 bases, framed from base 1.